The 27 T cell receptor beta chains listed next were all sequenced from one sample in a study of cytomegalovirus exposure and HLA in healthy donors. In the PCR, 60 Vbeta and 13 Jbeta primers were used. Sequencing was performed with immunoSEQ multiplex PCR; in TCRdb, only in-frame clones are kept and a portion is missing. This sample's table has 130,000 to 150,000 clones. The sample consisted of PBMCs. These receptors came from a male donor in good health and CMV-seronegative.

V gene TRBV7-2 combines with J gene TRBJ2-7; no reliable D call. The CDR3 runs 13 residues. Germline-derived CDR1 and CDR2 are SGHTA and FQGNSA. Trimming removed 5 bases from V and 6 bases from J, with 14 bases in between. The CDR3 nucleotides read TGTGCCAGCAGCGAAATCCTACAGAGCGAGCAGTACTTC. Translated, it gives CASSEILQSEQYF.

The rearrangement uses TRBV5-1 and TRBJ2-1, with a weak D call TRBD1 (6 bases). Looked up from germline, CDR1 is SGHRS and CDR2 is YFSETQ. Trimming cost V 2 bases and J 8 bases, with 17 bases left between them. CDR3 size: 15 residues. CDR3 nucleotide sequence: TGCGCCAGCAGCTTTAGAGGGGGAAAAGGGGATGAGCAGTTCTTC. As protein: CASSFRGGKGDEQFF.

The rearrangement joins TRBV5-1 to TRBJ2-3; 16 bases line up with TRBD2. The ends lost 3 bases at V and 4 bases at J; junction bases unmatched: 2. The CDR3 totals 16 residues. CDR1 and CDR2 from the germline V gene are SGHRS and YFSETQ. Written as DNA, the CDR3 is TGCGCCAGCAGCTCTGGGACTAGCGGGAGGGCAGATACGCAGTATTTT. Its translation: CASSSGTSGRADTQYF.

The V gene is TRBV5-1, the J gene TRBJ1-3; D is undetermined. Trimming left V 0 bases short and J 1 base short, with 5 bases between. The germline V gene encodes CDR1 SGHRS and CDR2 YFSETQ. The CDR3 loop spans 14 amino acids. The CDR3 DNA reads TGCGCCAGCAGCTTGGCGTCTTCTGGAAACACCATATATTTT. Residues: CASSLASSGNTIYF. Looking up the rest from reference TRBV5-1 and TRBJ1-3 gives the full variable domain: KAGVTQTPRYLIKTRGQQVTLSCSPISGHRSVSWYQQTPGQGLQFLFEYFSETQRNKGNFPGRFSGRQFSNSRSEMNVSTLELGDSALYLCASSLASSGNTIYFGEGSWLTVV.

The chain employs TRBV6-1 and TRBJ1-1; 8 bases line up with TRBD1. With 6 bases clipped from V and 8 bases from J, the junction kept 8 bases outside the gene matches. The CDR3 totals 13 residues. Per the germline V gene, CDR1 is MNHNS and CDR2 is SASEGT. The CDR3 DNA reads as TGTGCCAGCAGGGGGACAGGACACTTAGAAGCTTTCTTT. This translates into CASRGTGHLEAFF.

This chain's CDR3 is CASSPEALTNYGYTF. CDR3 coding DNA: TGTGCCAGCAGCCCCGAGGCGCTTACTAACTATGGCTACACCTTC. The chain uses TRBV7-2 and TRBJ1-2; D remains ambiguous. Deletions cut 5 bases from V and 0 bases from J, with 13 bases between. The germline V gene has CDR1 SGHTA and CDR2 FQGNSA. This CDR3 has 15 residues.

V and J are TRBV30 and TRBJ2-7, with unresolved D. The CDR3 has 13 residues. Germline V CDR1 and CDR2: GTSNPN, SVGIG (reference sequence). Trimming took off 0 bases at V and 0 bases at J, with 6 bases between the two ends. The CDR3 loop is CAWSVSGSYEQYF. Written as DNA, the CDR3 is TGTGCCTGGAGTGTGTCCGGCTCCTACGAGCAGTACTTC. The full variable domain, completed using reference TRBV30 and TRBJ2-7, is SQTIHQWPATLVQPVGSPLSLECTVEGTSNPNLYWYRQAAGRGLQLLFYSVGIGQISSEVPQNLSASRPQDRQFILSSKKLLLSDSGFYLCAWSVSGSYEQYFGPGTRLTVT.

The CDR3 spells CASSESFPSGRVGEQFF. The CDR3 DNA reads TGCGCCAGCAGTGAGTCATTCCCTAGCGGGAGGGTCGGTGAGCAGTTCTTC. The J gene is TRBJ2-1, the V gene TRBV10-1, with TRBD2 matching 12 bases. J lost 9 bases, V lost 0 bases, and 9 bases had no gene match. Per the germline V gene, CDR1 is WNHNN and CDR2 is SYGVQD (reference sequence). The CDR3 runs to 17 residues.

The chain couples TRBV11-2 to TRBJ2-3; D is unresolved. CDR1 is SGHAT and CDR2 is FQNNGV in the germline V gene. The CDR3 covers 15 residues. V was cut by 1 base and J by 4 bases, with 12 bases left in between. The CDR3 DNA sequence: TGTGCCAGCAGCTTAGGGAGCGCCGGCCCAGATACGCAGTATTTT. The encoded protein is CASSLGSAGPDTQYF.

The chain carries TRBV30 and TRBJ1-5, with TRBD1 identical over 9 bases. J was trimmed by 4 bases and V by 2 bases; bases with no gene match: 9. CDR3 length: 16 residues. CDR1 is GTSNPN, CDR2 SVGIG, per germline (reference sequence). The CDR3 nucleotides read TGTGCCTGGAGTTCGGGGACAGGGTTGCAAAATCAGCCCCAGCATTTT. Translating gives CAWSSGTGLQNQPQHF.

The chain combines TRBV5-1 with TRBJ1-1; D is possibly TRBD1 (6 bases). Germline CDR1 reads SGHRS; CDR2 reads YFSETQ. There are 15 residues in the CDR3. V gave up 0 bases and J gave up 1 base, with 10 bases separating them. The CDR3 loop reads CASSLDPRGNTEAFF. The CDR3 region has the DNA TGCGCCAGCAGCTTGGACCCCAGGGGGAACACTGAAGCTTTCTTT.

CDR3 loop: CASSPGTAVNEKLFF. In DNA form, the CDR3 reads TGTGCCAGCTCACCGGGGACAGCCGTTAATGAAAAACTGTTTTTT. The chain joins TRBV18 to TRBJ1-4; 7 bases match TRBD1. V was pared by 3 bases and J by 4 bases, with 5 bases of the junction left unmatched. Germline V gene sequence: CDR1 KGHSH, CDR2 LQKENI. This CDR3 spans 15 amino acids.

The chain uses TRBV5-8 and TRBJ1-1, with D possibly matching TRBD1 (6 bases). V was trimmed by 4 bases and J by 1 base, leaving 11 bases between them. There are 14 residues in the CDR3. The germline CDR1 and CDR2 sequences are SGHTS and YDEGEE. This CDR3 is CASSPGQRNTEAFF. CDR3 DNA: TGTGCCAGCAGCCCGGGACAAAGGAACACTGAAGCTTTCTTT.

The chain is built from TRBV7-9 and TRBJ2-5; a possible D gene is TRBD1 (5 bases). Per germline, CDR1 SEHNR and CDR2 FQNEAQ (reference sequence). This CDR3 has 14 residues. V lost 6 bases, J lost 0 bases, and 11 bases lay in between. The CDR3 nucleotides read TGTGCCAGCAGTCCGACAGCCTACCAAGAGACCCAGTACTTC. This gives the protein CASSPTAYQETQYF.

V gene TRBV2 combines with J gene TRBJ2-7, with D possibly TRBD1 on 5 matching bases. The CDR3 runs 13 residues. With 3 bases removed from V and 4 bases from J, the gap between germline ends came to 10 bases. Germline-derived CDR1 and CDR2 are SNHLY and FYNNEI. CDR3 loop: CASSEGLLYEQYF. The CDR3 bases are TGTGCCAGCAGTGAGGGGCTCTTGTACGAGCAGTACTTC.

The chain uses TRBV19 and TRBJ2-1; 9 nucleotides line up with TRBD2. Per germline, CDR1 LNHDA and CDR2 SQIVND (reference sequence). The J segment lost 5 bases and the V segment lost 10 bases, leaving 12 bases of the junction unmatched. The length of the CDR3 is 15 residues. CDR3 loop: CATHRAGGLDNEQFF. CDR3 bases: TGTGCCACCCATCGGGCGGGAGGGCTTGACAATGAGCAGTTCTTC.

The chain is built from TRBV29-1 and TRBJ1-1; 7 bases map to TRBD1. Germline-derived CDR1 and CDR2 are SQVTM and ANQGSEA. This CDR3 contains 13 residues. Trimming took 6 bases from V and 2 from J; bases not matched to a gene: 6. CDR3 sequence (DNA): TGCAGCGTCGCGGGACAGACCAACACTGAAGCTTTCTTT. The encoded protein is CSVAGQTNTEAFF.

This chain links TRBV19 with TRBJ1-5, with D uncertain. The CDR3 loop spans 13 amino acids. Trimming took off 6 bases at V and 4 bases at J, with 10 bases between the two ends. Germline CDR1 is LNHDA and CDR2 is SQIVND (reference sequence). Written as DNA, the CDR3 is TGTGCCAGTAGCCTCCGAGTTAATCAGCCCCAGCATTTT. Its translation: CASSLRVNQPQHF.

CDR3 sequence reads: CATGGQGTSEAFF. The DNA of the CDR3 is TGTGCCACCGGTGGACAGGGAACAAGCGAAGCTTTCTTT. The gene calls are TRBV15 and TRBJ1-1; 8 bases fit TRBD1. There are 13 residues in the CDR3. V lost 8 bases, J lost 8 bases, and 10 bases stayed unmatched. CDR1 is LNHNV, CDR2 YYDKDF, per germline (reference sequence). Full variable domain (outside the CDR3, taken from reference TRBV15 and TRBJ1-1): DAMVIQNPRYQVTQFGKPVTLSCSQTLNHNVMYWYQQKSSQAPKLLFHYYDKDFNNEADTPDNFQSRRPNTSFCFLDIRSPGLGDTAMYLCATGGQGTSEAFFGQGTRLTVV.

V and J are TRBV7-2 and TRBJ2-2; weak D call: TRBD1 (5 bases). V was clipped by 5 bases and J by 2 bases, with 21 bases between them. The CDR3 contains 18 residues. Looked up from germline, CDR1 is SGHTA and CDR2 is FQGNSA. In DNA, the CDR3 is TGTGCCAGCAGCGTACTCCGGACAACCGTTCCAAACACCGGGGAGCTGTTTTTT. Its protein is CASSVLRTTVPNTGELFF.

This chain connects TRBV7-2 to TRBJ1-2; D is undetermined. CDR3 length: 19 residues. Trimming shortened V by 5 bases and J by 4 bases, and 29 bases separated the two germline ends. Germline CDR1 SGHTA, CDR2 FQGNSA. The CDR3 protein is CASSHPNSSSGKKRYGYTF. The CDR3 nucleotides read TGTGCCAGCAGCCACCCTAATTCCTCATCTGGTAAAAAGCGCTATGGCTACACCTTC.

The rearrangement joins TRBV7-6 to TRBJ2-3, with a possible D match to TRBD1 (6 bases). The CDR3 sequence is 15 residues long. Germline V gene sequence: CDR1 SGHVS, CDR2 FNYEAQ. With 5 bases removed from V and 1 base from J, the gap between germline ends came to 13 bases. The CDR3 bases are TGTGCCAGCAGCAACCGGGACACCCGCACAGATACGCAGTATTTT. This encodes CASSNRDTRTDTQYF.

This chain connects TRBV15 to TRBJ1-5, with TRBD1 matching over 9 bases. With V trimmed by 9 bases and J by 10 bases, 10 bases remained unmatched. CDR3 length: 13 residues. Germline assignment: CDR1 LNHNV and CDR2 YYDKDF (reference sequence). The CDR3 spells CATGDREIKPQHF. The CDR3 nucleotides are TGTGCCACAGGGGACAGGGAGATTAAACCCCAGCATTTT.

The genes are TRBV9 and TRBJ2-1; D unclear. The ends were cut back, 0 bases at V and 7 bases at J, with 8 bases in the middle. The CDR3 is made up of 13 amino acids. CDR1 and CDR2 from the germline V gene are SGDLS and YYNGEE. The CDR3 protein is CASSVAPGNEQFF. In DNA, the CDR3 is TGTGCCAGCAGCGTAGCTCCGGGTAATGAGCAGTTCTTC. The full variable domain, rest sourced from reference TRBV9 and TRBJ2-1, is DSGVTQTPKHLITATGQRVTLRCSPRSGDLSVYWYQQSLDQGLQFLIQYYNGEERAKGNILERFSAQQFPDLHSELNLSSLELGDSALYFCASSVAPGNEQFFGPGTRLTVL.

The chain recombines TRBV9 with TRBJ2-3; D ambiguous. Germline loops: CDR1 SGDLS, CDR2 YYNGEE. There are 11 residues in the CDR3. V lost 5 bases, J lost 2 bases, and 3 bases lay in between. For the CDR3, the DNA is TGTGCCAGCAGTCTCACAGATACGCAGTATTTT. It encodes CASSLTDTQYF.

The chain joins TRBV30 to TRBJ1-2; D is possibly TRBD1 (5 bases). V was trimmed by 0 bases and J by 1 base, leaving 9 bases between them. Germline V lookup: CDR1 GTSNPN, CDR2 SVGIG (reference sequence). The CDR3 spans 14 residues. The CDR3 is CAWSVRQNNYGYTF. CDR3 DNA sequence: TGTGCCTGGAGTGTAAGACAGAATAACTATGGCTACACCTTC.

The chain carries TRBV6-1 and TRBJ2-7; 7 bases are shared with TRBD1. This CDR3 contains 15 residues. Looked up from germline, CDR1 is MNHNS and CDR2 is SASEGT. J gave up 4 bases and V 10 bases, and 16 bases lay outside the gene matches. The CDR3, as DNA: TGTGCCACCCGGACAGGAAACCCACTGATATACGAGCAGTACTTC. Amino acid sequence: CATRTGNPLIYEQYF.